The 2 T cell receptor beta chains listed next were all sequenced from one sample in a study of T cell repertoires in ileal Crohn's disease. The table came from immunoSEQ multiplex PCR; TCRdb's copy has only in-frame clones and leaves some out. The sample has 15,000 to 20,000 clones, around two thirds seen once. Sequencing input: ileal tissue. Receptors originate from an adult with Crohn's disease.

A few counts support this clone. The chain couples TRBV15 to TRBJ1-1; no definite D call. This CDR3 is 17 amino acids long. V was shortened by 0 bases and J by 1 base, with 15 bases between the two germline ends. Germline-derived CDR1 and CDR2 are LNHNV and YYDKDF (reference sequence). CDR3 amino acids: CATSRDQSGSGNTEAFF. CDR3 in DNA: TGTGCCACCAGCAGAGATCAGTCGGGGTCAGGGAACACTGAAGCTTTCTTT.

This sequence joins TRBV5-1 and TRBJ2-7, with 10 bases fitting TRBD2. CDR3 length equals 20 residues. The germline gives CDR1 SGHRS, CDR2 YFSETQ. V shed 2 bases, J shed 3 bases, and the junction held 20 bases outside the gene matches. The CDR3 sequence is CASSFSLRLAGNSGSYEQYF. The CDR3 nucleotides are TGCGCCAGCAGCTTCTCACTCCGACTAGCGGGCAACTCAGGAAGCTACGAGCAGTACTTC.